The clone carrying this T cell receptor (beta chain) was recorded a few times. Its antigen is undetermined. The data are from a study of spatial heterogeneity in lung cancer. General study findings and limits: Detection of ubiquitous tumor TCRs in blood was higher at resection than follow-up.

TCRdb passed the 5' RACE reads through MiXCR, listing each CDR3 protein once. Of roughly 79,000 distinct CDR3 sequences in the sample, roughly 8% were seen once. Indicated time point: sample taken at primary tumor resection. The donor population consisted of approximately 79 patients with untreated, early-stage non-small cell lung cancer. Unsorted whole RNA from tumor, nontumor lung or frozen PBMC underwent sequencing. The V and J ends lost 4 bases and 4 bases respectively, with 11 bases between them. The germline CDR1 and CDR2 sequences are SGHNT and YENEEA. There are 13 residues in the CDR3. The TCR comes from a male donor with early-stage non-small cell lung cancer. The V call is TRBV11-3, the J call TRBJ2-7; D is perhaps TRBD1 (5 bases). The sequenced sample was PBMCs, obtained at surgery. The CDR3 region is CASSSQAIYEQYF. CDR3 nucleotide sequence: TGTGCCAGCAGCTCACAGGCCATTTACGAGCAGTACTTC.